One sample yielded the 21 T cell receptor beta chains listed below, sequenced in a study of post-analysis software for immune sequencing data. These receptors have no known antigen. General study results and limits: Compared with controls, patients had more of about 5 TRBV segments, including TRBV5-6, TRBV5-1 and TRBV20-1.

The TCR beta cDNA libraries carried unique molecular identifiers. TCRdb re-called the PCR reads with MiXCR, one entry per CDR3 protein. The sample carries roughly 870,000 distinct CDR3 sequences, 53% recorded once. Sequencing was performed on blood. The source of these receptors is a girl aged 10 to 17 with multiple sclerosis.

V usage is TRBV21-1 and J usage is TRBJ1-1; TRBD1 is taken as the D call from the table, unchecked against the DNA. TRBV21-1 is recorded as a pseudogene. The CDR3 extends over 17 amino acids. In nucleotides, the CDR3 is TGTGCCAGCAGCGACCCTGGGGCGGCCAGGCCGAACACTGAAGCTTTCTTT. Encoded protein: CASSDPGAARPNTEAFF.

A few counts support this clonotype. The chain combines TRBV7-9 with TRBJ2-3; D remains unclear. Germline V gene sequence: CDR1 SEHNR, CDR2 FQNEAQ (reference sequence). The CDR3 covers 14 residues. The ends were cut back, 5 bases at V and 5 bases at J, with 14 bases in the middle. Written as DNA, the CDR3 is TGTGCCAGCAGCGCCCCTAGGGTAGGAGATACGCAGTATTTT. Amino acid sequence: CASSAPRVGDTQYF.

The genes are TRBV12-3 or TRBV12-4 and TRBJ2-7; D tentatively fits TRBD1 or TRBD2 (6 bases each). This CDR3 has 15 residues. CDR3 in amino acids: CAGSFVGGRRDEQYV. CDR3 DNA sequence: TGTGCCGGCAGTTTCGTAGGGGGGCGTCGGGACGAGCAGTACGTC.

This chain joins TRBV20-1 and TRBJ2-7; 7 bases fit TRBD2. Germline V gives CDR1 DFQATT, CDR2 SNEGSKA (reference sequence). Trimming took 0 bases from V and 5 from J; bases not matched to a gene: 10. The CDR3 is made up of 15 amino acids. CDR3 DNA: TGCAGTGCTAGAGATCTTTCAGCGGGGTACGACGAGCAGTACTTC. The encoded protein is CSARDLSAGYDEQYF.

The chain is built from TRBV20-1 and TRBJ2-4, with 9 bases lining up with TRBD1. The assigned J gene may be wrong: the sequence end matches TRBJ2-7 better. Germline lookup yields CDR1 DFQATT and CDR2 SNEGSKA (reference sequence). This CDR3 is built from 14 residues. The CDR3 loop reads CSAVPGTGPSEQYF. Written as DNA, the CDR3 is TGCAGTGCCGTTCCCGGGACAGGGCCCAGCGAGCAGTACTTC.

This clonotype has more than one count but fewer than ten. The CDR3: CSVSTPLEQYF. The CDR3 nucleotides read TGCAGCGTCTCGACACCTCTCGAGCAGTACTTC. The chain couples TRBV29-1 to TRBJ2-7; no clear D. V was clipped by 6 bases and J by 6 bases, with 12 bases between them. The CDR3 has 11 residues. CDR1 and CDR2 from the germline V gene are SQVTM and ANQGSEA.

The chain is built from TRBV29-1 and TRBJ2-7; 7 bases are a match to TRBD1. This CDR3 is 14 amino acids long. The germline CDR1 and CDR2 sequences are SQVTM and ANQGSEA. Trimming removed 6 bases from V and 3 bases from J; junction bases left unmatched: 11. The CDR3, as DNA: TGCAGCGTCCAGGGACAGCGAACTAACTACGAGCAGTACTTC. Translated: CSVQGQRTNYEQYF.

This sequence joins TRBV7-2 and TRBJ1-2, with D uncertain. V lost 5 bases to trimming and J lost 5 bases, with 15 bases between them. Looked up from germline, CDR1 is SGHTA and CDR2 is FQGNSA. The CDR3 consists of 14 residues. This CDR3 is CASSQPLVQYGYTF. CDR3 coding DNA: TGTGCCAGCAGCCAACCGCTGGTCCAATATGGCTACACCTTC.

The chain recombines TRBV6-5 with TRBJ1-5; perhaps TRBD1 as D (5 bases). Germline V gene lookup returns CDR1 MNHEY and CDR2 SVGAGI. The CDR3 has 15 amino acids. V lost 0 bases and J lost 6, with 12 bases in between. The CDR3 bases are TGTGCCAGCAGTTACTCCCCAGGGATAGGTCAGCCCCAGCATTTT. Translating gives CASSYSPGIGQPQHF.

CDR3 nucleotide sequence: TGTGCCAGCAGCCAAGGGATACCCGGGGAGCTGTTTTTT. It specifies CASSQGIPGELFF. V gene TRBV7-9 combines with J gene TRBJ2-2; D is unresolved. V lost 5 bases to trimming and J lost 6 bases, with 10 bases between them. Germline V gene lookup returns CDR1 SEHNR and CDR2 FQNEAQ (reference sequence). The CDR3 contains 13 residues.

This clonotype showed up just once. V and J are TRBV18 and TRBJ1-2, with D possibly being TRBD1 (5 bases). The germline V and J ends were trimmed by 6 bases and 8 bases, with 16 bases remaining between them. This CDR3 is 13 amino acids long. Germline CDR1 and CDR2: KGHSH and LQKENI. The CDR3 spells CASSGEGQGGYTF. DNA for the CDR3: TGTGCCAGCTCGGGGGAGGGCCAAGGAGGCTACACCTTC.

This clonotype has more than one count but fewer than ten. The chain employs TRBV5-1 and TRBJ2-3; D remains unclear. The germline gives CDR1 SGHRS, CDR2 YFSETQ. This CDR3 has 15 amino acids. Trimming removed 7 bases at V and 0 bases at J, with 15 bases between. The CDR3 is CASGADVSSTDTQYF. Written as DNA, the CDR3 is TGCGCCAGCGGAGCCGATGTTTCTAGCACAGATACGCAGTATTTT.

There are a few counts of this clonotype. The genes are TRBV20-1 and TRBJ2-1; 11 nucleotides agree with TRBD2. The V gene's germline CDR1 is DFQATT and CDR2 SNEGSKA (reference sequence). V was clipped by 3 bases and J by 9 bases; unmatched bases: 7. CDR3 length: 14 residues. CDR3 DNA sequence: TGCAGTGCTAGCTTAGCGGGAGGGCCGACTGAGCAGTTCTTC. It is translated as CSASLAGGPTEQFF.

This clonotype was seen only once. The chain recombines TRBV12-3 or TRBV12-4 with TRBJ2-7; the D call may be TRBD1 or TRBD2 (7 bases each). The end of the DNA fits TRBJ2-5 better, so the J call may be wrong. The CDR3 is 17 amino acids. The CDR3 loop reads CASSLAREGARHGTQYF. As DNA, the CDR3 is TGTGCCAGCAGTCTCGCCAGGGAGGGGGCTCGCCATGGGACCCAGTACTTC.

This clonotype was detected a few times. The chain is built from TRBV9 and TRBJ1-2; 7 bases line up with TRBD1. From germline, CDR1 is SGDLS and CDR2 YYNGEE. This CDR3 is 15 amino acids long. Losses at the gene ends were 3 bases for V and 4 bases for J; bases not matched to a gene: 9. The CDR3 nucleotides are TGTGCCAGCAGCGCCGCGCCGGGACAGTCCTATGGCTACACCTTC. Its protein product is CASSAAPGQSYGYTF.

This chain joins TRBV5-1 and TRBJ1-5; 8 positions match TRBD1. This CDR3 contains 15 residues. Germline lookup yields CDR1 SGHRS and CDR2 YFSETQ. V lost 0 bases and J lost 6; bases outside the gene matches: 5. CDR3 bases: TGCGCCAGCAGCTTGGGGGCAGGGGGCGGTCAGCCCCAGCATTTT. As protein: CASSLGAGGGQPQHF.

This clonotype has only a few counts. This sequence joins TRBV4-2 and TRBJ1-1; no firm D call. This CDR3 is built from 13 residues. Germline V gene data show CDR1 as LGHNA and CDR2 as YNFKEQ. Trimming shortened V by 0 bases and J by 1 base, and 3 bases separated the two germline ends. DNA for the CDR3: TGTGCCAGCAGCCAAGAGGAGAACACTGAAGCTTTCTTT. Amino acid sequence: CASSQEENTEAFF.

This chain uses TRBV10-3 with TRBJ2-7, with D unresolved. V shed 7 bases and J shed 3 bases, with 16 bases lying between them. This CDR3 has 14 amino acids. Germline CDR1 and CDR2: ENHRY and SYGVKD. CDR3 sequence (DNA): TGTGCCATCAAAGGTTCCGAGACGGGCTACGAGCAGTACTTC. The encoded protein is CAIKGSETGYEQYF.

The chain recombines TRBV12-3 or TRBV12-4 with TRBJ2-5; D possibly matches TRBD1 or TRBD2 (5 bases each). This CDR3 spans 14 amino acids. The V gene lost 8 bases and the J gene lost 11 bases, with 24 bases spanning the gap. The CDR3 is CASRDREFEYKQYF. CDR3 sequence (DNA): TGTGCCAGCCGGGACCGCGAATTTGAGTACAAGCAGTACTTC.

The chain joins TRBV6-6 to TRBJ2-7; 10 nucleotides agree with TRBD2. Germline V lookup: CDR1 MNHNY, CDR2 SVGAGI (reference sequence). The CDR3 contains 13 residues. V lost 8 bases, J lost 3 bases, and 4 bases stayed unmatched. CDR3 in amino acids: CASEASGSYEQYF. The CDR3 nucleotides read TGTGCCAGCGAGGCTAGCGGGAGCTACGAGCAGTACTTC.

This CDR3 is CASHHMGTDTQYF. CDR3 DNA sequence: TGTGCCAGCCACCACATGGGGACGGATACGCAGTATTTT. This rearrangement joins TRBV3-1 to TRBJ2-3, with D perhaps assigned TRBD1 or TRBD2 (5 bases each). In germline, CDR1 is LGHDT, CDR2 YNNKEL (reference sequence). Trimming removed 8 bases at V and 6 bases at J, with 15 bases between. The CDR3 spans 13 residues.